The sequence of this TCR beta chain was determined in a study of blood T cells in healthy people across ages. Study conclusions and caveats: The lack of PBMC sorting stopped any conclusive naive versus antigen-experienced comparison.

Trimming cost V 8 bases and J 2 bases; bases outside gene matches: 4. The CDR3 runs to 13 residues. Of note for this clonotype: The antigen remains undetermined.

A second PCR, run for about 6 to 11 cycles, used a sample-barcoded 5' primer plus a J-beta primer mix. Researchers report that each sample yielded at least 3 million CDR3-containing paired-end reads. Each CDR3 protein gets one entry after TCRdb re-called the 5' RACE reads with MiXCR. The repertoire holds 700,000 to 900,000 distinct CDR3 sequences, with about 55% as singletons. This TCR derives from a man of 80 years or more in good health. The sequencing sample was made of blood. The chain combines TRBV12-3 or TRBV12-4 with TRBJ2-7, with TRBD1 matching 9 bases. DNA of the CDR3: TGTGCCAGCTTAAGACAGGGGGCCTACGAGCAGTACTTC. It codes for CASLRQGAYEQYF.